This T cell receptor (beta chain) was found in a study of blood T cell repertoires in COVID-19. Germline-derived CDR1 and CDR2 are SGHDN and FVKESK. The CDR3 has 15 residues. V was cut by 0 bases and J by 2 bases, with 10 bases left in between. Sequencing was performed with immunoSEQ multiplex PCR; in TCRdb, only in-frame clones are kept and a portion is missing. Of a few hundred thousand clones in the sample, roughly 87% were seen once. This study enrolled people aged roughly 18 to 89 from approximately 25 US geographic areas. Researchers sorted participants into cohorts using their self-reported clinical history. Donors in Cohort 3 who had recovered were those with two negative PCRs, healthcare professional clearance, or resolution of their symptoms.

The specimen sequenced was PBMCs or T cells enriched from blood (not recorded which). The receptor was isolated from a woman aged 18-35 years who had recovered from COVID-19. This chain joins TRBV14 and TRBJ1-1, with D perhaps matching TRBD1 (6 bases). DNA of the CDR3: TGTGCCAGCAGCCAAGATCAGGGGAGAAACACTGAAGCTTTCTTT. Translating gives CASSQDQGRNTEAFF.